Listed here are 9 T cell receptor beta chains from one sample, sequenced in a study of blood T cell repertoires in COVID-19 (dated by TCRdb to the early 2020s). Libraries came from the immunoSEQ multiplex PCR assay. TCRdb obtained this table from immuneACCESS and retained in-frame rearrangements with V and J assigned. These tables miss some clones; where compared with another copy, unresolved V genes account for less than half of the shortfall, and the remainder is unexplained. The sample table contains roughly 200,000 clones; only one count was recorded for 80% to 90% of them. More than 2.5% of the sample is in the top ten clones. The sequenced sample consisted of peripheral blood. These receptors were obtained from a man aged 60 to 69 with acute or convalescent COVID-19.

The chain combines TRBV19 with TRBJ2-2, with 7 nucleotides matching TRBD2. The CDR3 extends over 18 amino acids. V shed 4 bases, J shed 0 bases, and the junction held 11 bases outside the gene matches. The germline V gene has CDR1 LNHDA and CDR2 SQIVND (reference sequence). The CDR3 nucleotides are TGTGCCAGTAGTAAAAAGGTAGCGGGCACCTCGAACACCGGGGAGCTGTTTTTT. Encoded protein: CASSKKVAGTSNTGELFF.

Points on this clone: The sample has other DNA sequences that encode this CDR3 too. The chain couples TRBV6-6 to TRBJ2-5; 10 bases agree with TRBD2. Germline values: CDR1 MNHNY, CDR2 SVGAGI (reference sequence). V dropped 5 bases and J dropped 1; count of bases not matched to a gene: 1. The CDR3 length is 14 residues. In DNA, the CDR3 is TGTGCCAGCAGTCGGACTAGCGGCCAAGAGACCCAGTACTTC. This gives the protein CASSRTSGQETQYF.

The chain links TRBV6-5 to TRBJ1-2, with D unresolved. Germline loops: CDR1 MNHEY, CDR2 SVGAGI. Trimming took 2 bases from V and 8 from J, leaving 9 bases between them. The length of the CDR3 is 12 residues. The CDR3 DNA sequence: TGTGCCAGCAGTTACGGCCGGCGGGGCTACACCTTC. Translated, it gives CASSYGRRGYTF.

V gene TRBV3-1 (or the pseudogene TRBV3-2) combines with J gene TRBJ2-7, with TRBD2 matching over 8 bases. Germline trimming cut 4 bases from V and 3 bases from J; bases unmatched to any gene: 11. Germline CDR1 is LGHDT and CDR2 is YNNKEL (reference sequence). The CDR3 is made up of 16 amino acids. CDR3 loop: CASSLGMGLGYYEQYF. Written as DNA, the CDR3 is TGTGCCAGCAGCCTGGGGATGGGACTAGGATACTACGAGCAGTACTTC.

The chain combines TRBV11-2 with TRBJ2-1; TRBD2 agrees at 7 bases. Germline V gives CDR1 SGHAT, CDR2 FQNNGV. The CDR3 length is 16 residues. The V gene end was trimmed by 4 bases and the J gene end by 0 bases; junction bases not matched to a gene: 6. The CDR3 bases are TGTGCCAGCAGCTCCTCAGCGGGGAGCTCCTACAATGAGCAGTTCTTC. It codes for CASSSSAGSSYNEQFF.

The chain joins TRBV9 to TRBJ2-4, with D possibly TRBD2 on 5 matching bases. Germline CDR1 reads SGDLS; CDR2 reads YYNGEE. V lost 4 bases, J lost 0 bases, and 20 bases lay in between. This CDR3 spans 18 amino acids. The CDR3 nucleotides read TGTGCCAGCAGCTTGAGAGGTCTAGCTTGTATAGCCAAAAACATTCAGTACTTC. Its protein is CASSLRGLACIAKNIQYF.

The chain couples TRBV6-6 to TRBJ1-6, with a tentative D call TRBD1 (5 bases). V was cut by 5 bases and J by 6 bases, with 11 bases left in between. Germline values: CDR1 MNHNY, CDR2 SVGAGI (reference sequence). This CDR3 region has 14 residues. CDR3 residues: CASSASGANSPLHF. In nucleotides, the CDR3 is TGTGCCAGCAGTGCATCTGGGGCTAATTCACCCCTCCACTTT.

The chain couples TRBV28 to TRBJ1-1; no reliable D call. V shed 4 bases and J shed 2 bases, with 11 bases lying between them. Germline CDR1 reads MDHEN; CDR2 reads SYDVKM. The CDR3 consists of 14 residues. In nucleotides, the CDR3 is TGTGCCAGCAGTTCACCCTCGGGTAACACTGAAGCTTTCTTT. Translated: CASSSPSGNTEAFF.

This clone appeared once. The chain employs TRBV24-1 and TRBJ2-7; 9 bases fit TRBD1. The germline CDR1 and CDR2 sequences are KGHDR and SFDVKD. The CDR3 contains 16 residues. Germline trimming cut 3 bases from V and 2 bases from J; bases unmatched to any gene: 7. The CDR3 DNA follows: TGTGCCACCAGTGATGGGGACAGGGTAAGGGCCTACGAGCAGTACTTC. Translation gives CATSDGDRVRAYEQYF.